Below, one T cell receptor beta chain is given with its context. The data were taken from a study of blood T cell repertoires in COVID-19. The overall study: Whether acute or convalescent, the COVID-19 samples came from the United States, Italy and Spain. T cells, B-cell-depleted T cells, or PBMCs provided the cDNA or gDNA that served as material.

Methods used by the authors: Nucleated cell counts were estimated from reference gene primer amplification. Method: immunoSEQ multiplex PCR; TCRdb's copy keeps in-frame clones and lacks some. For V, J and clone size, that table is used; D and trimming come from the DNA. The sample yields fewer than 150,000 clones, roughly 89% seen once. The source material was peripheral blood. The TCR sequence derives from a woman aged 40 to 50 with acute or convalescent COVID-19.

DNA for the CDR3: TGTGCCAGCAGTTACTCGGTGGGCCTGAACACTGAAGCTTTCTTT. This sequence encodes CASSYSVGLNTEAFF. The gene calls are TRBV6-5 and TRBJ1-1; D ambiguous. Per germline, CDR1 MNHEY and CDR2 SVGAGI. The V end was cut by 0 bases, the J end by 0 bases, with 8 bases between. CDR3 length: 15 amino acids.